This T cell receptor (beta chain) was identified in a study of CD8 T cells in ankylosing spondylitis. Broader study findings: Significant enrichment of disease-linked clones was reported in matched ankylosing spondylitis synovial fluid. Typical of ankylosing spondylitis blood, it appeared, was a TCR beta motif of several highly homologous variants. In the blood and synovial fluid of reactive arthritis, some motif variants had been previously reported.

This clonotype was observed at least ten times. Its antigen is as yet unknown. Losses at the gene ends were 1 base for V and 6 bases for J; bases not matched to a gene: 15. Germline V CDR1 and CDR2: SGHVS, FQNEAQ. The length of the CDR3 is 19 residues. TCRdb re-analysed the 5' RACE reads in MiXCR, keeping a single row per CDR3 protein. The sample carries a few hundred thousand distinct CDR3 sequences, about 10% recorded once. The sequenced material came from blood, either unsorted or a sorted T cell fraction (not recorded which). The source of this sequence is a male donor with ankylosing spondylitis or in good health (not recorded which). V gene TRBV7-8 combines with J gene TRBJ2-2, with 9 bases identical to TRBD2. CDR3 bases: TGTGCCAGCAGCTTAGTTCTGCCTAGCGGGATCGGTGAGGCCGGGGAGCTGTTTTTT. It specifies CASSLVLPSGIGEAGELFF.